This T cell receptor beta chain comes out of a study of T cells in Graves' hyperthyroidism and ophthalmopathy. Study background: Pretreatment peripheral blood was obtained at initial diagnosis.

From RNA transcripts, TCR beta CDR3 regions were amplified. The HTBI primer set drove a first-round RT-PCR of the TCR CDR3. TCRdb reprocessed the multiplex PCR reads via MiXCR and lists one record per CDR3 protein. This sample has 400,000 or so distinct CDR3 sequences, with about 16% found just once. The study excluded patients with uncontrolled infection, other autoimmune disease, pregnancy or lactation. Fresh peripheral blood, about 9.6 ml, yielded the PBMCs. After removal of 8 bases from V and 9 bases from J, the junction contained 7 bases not matched to a gene. The CDR3 contains 14 residues. The clonotype originates from a woman aged 55 to 70 with Graves' ophthalmopathy. The chain is built from TRBV12-3 or TRBV12-4 and TRBJ2-1; 13 bases map to TRBD2. Sequencing was carried out using blood. Here the CDR3 DNA reads TGTGCCAGCCGGACTAGCGGGAGTTTGGGTGAGCAGTTCTTC. It encodes CASRTSGSLGEQFF.